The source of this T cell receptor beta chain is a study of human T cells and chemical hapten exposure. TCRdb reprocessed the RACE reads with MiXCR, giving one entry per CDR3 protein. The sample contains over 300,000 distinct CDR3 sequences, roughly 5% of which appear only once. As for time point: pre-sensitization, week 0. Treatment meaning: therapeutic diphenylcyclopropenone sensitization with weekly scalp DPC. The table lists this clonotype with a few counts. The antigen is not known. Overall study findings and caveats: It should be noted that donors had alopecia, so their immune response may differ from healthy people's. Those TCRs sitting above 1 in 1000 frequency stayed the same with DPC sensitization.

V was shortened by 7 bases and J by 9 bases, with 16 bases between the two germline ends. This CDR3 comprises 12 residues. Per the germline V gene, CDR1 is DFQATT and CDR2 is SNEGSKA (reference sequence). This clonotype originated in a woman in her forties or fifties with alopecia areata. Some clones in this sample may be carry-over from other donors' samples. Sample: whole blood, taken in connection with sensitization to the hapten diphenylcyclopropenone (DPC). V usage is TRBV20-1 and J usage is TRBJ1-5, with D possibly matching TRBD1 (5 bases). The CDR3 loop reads CSVSNRRGPQHF. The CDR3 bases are TGCAGTGTTTCGAACAGGAGGGGGCCCCAGCATTTT.